What follows are 18 T cell receptor beta chains derived from one specimen sequenced in a study of blood T cell repertoires in COVID-19. Assay used: immunoSEQ multiplex PCR; TCRdb lists only in-frame clones, some missing. The sample yields under 300,000 clones, 75% to 95% seen once. The sample taken for sequencing was PBMCs or T cells enriched from blood (not recorded which). The receptor source for this set is a woman younger than 35 who had recovered from COVID-19.

This chain uses TRBV7-9 with TRBJ2-7, with 9 bases fitting TRBD1. V dropped 5 bases and J dropped 3; count of bases not matched to a gene: 11. This CDR3 is built from 16 residues. Germline CDR1 SEHNR, CDR2 FQNEAQ (reference sequence). The CDR3 region has the DNA TGTGCCAGCAGCCCTAGCCCGGGGACAGGGAACTACGAGCAGTACTTC. Translation: CASSPSPGTGNYEQYF.

This rearrangement joins TRBV11-1 to TRBJ2-5, with 12 bases lining up with TRBD1. In germline, CDR1 is SGHAT, CDR2 FQDESV (reference sequence). The ends lost 2 bases at V and 3 bases at J; junction bases unmatched: 4. CDR3 length: 16 residues. The CDR3 sequence is CASSLSGTGGKETQYF. CDR3 bases: TGTGCCAGCAGCTTATCCGGGACAGGGGGCAAAGAGACCCAGTACTTC.

This rearrangement joins TRBV7-2 to TRBJ2-3; no clear D. In germline, CDR1 is SGHTA, CDR2 FQGNSA. The CDR3 has 15 amino acids. The V and J ends lost 0 bases and 1 base respectively, with 8 bases between them. The CDR3 coding sequence is TGTGCCAGCAGCTTAGCCCAGTTTGGCACAGATACGCAGTATTTT. Translating gives CASSLAQFGTDTQYF.

The gene calls are TRBV7-2 and TRBJ2-3; no clear D. The germline CDR1 and CDR2 sequences are SGHTA and FQGNSA. The CDR3 has 14 amino acids. V lost 2 bases and J 2 bases, leaving 8 bases between the germline ends. The CDR3 nucleotides read TGTGCCAGCAGCTTATCTCGTTCCACAGATACGCAGTATTTT. Its protein is CASSLSRSTDTQYF.

Details on this clone: The junction departs from the called germline gene at one end, perhaps through a read error. CDR3 amino acids: CASSLAFSSNEQFF. The CDR3 DNA reads as TGTGCCAGCAGCTTAGCTTTCTCCTCCAATGAGCAGTTCTTC. The rearrangement joins TRBV7-2 to TRBJ2-1; no definite D call. CDR3 length: 14 amino acids. Germline V gene sequence: CDR1 SGHTA, CDR2 FQGNSA. Complete variable domain (other parts from reference TRBV7-2 and TRBJ2-1): GAGVSQSPSNKVTEKGKDVELRCDPISGHTALYWYRQSLGQGLEFLIYFQGNSAPDKSGLPSDRFSAERTGGSVSTLTIQRTQQEDSAVYLCASSLAFSSNEQFFGPGTRLTVL.

The gene calls are TRBV19 and TRBJ2-3; 7 bases are shared with TRBD2. The J segment lost 9 bases and the V segment lost 0 bases, leaving 3 bases of the junction unmatched. The CDR3 consists of 13 residues. In germline, CDR1 is LNHDA, CDR2 SQIVND (reference sequence). CDR3 DNA: TGTGCCAGTAGTATAGATGGCGGGGGAACGCAGTATTTT. Translating it yields CASSIDGGGTQYF.

The genes are TRBV12-3 or TRBV12-4 and TRBJ2-7, with 7 bases matching TRBD1. The CDR3 sequence is 13 residues long. Trimming cost V 7 bases and J 4 bases; bases outside gene matches: 7. The CDR3 is CASTQTGRYEQYF. The CDR3 DNA reads as TGTGCCAGCACCCAGACAGGGAGATACGAGCAGTACTTC.

CDR3 DNA sequence: TGTGCCAGCAGTGATTCTGGCCGCTACACCTTC. Its translation is CASSDSGRYTF. This chain joins TRBV2 and TRBJ1-2; no definite D call. Germline V lookup: CDR1 SNHLY, CDR2 FYNNEI. This CDR3 spans 11 amino acids. The germline V and J ends were trimmed by 3 bases and 9 bases, with 8 bases remaining between them.

This chain joins TRBV27 and TRBJ2-7, with D possibly being TRBD1 (7 bases). The V gene's germline CDR1 is MNHEY and CDR2 SMNVEV (reference sequence). This CDR3 has 18 amino acids. The V gene lost 0 bases and the J gene lost 4 bases, with 22 bases spanning the gap. CDR3: CASSLSWAGQFFRYEQYF. The CDR3 DNA reads as TGTGCCAGCAGTTTATCGTGGGCGGGACAGTTCTTTAGGTACGAGCAGTACTTC.

This clone was counted only a few times. This chain joins TRBV9 and TRBJ2-7; 8 nucleotides match TRBD1. CDR1 is SGDLS, CDR2 YYNGEE, per germline. J was trimmed by 1 base and V by 4 bases; bases with no gene match: 7. The CDR3 spans 15 residues. Here the CDR3 DNA reads TGTGCCAGCAGCCCCCGGGACAGGCGGTCCTACGAGCAGTACTTC. It encodes CASSPRDRRSYEQYF.

This clone came up once. The chain carries TRBV10-3 and TRBJ2-7; a possible D gene is TRBD2 (6 bases). Trimming cost V 2 bases and J 3 bases, with 14 bases left between them. CDR3 length: 15 amino acids. In germline, CDR1 is ENHRY, CDR2 SYGVKD. The CDR3 sequence is CAISEKGGRGYEQYF. As DNA, the CDR3 is TGTGCCATCAGTGAGAAGGGAGGTAGGGGCTACGAGCAGTACTTC.

This chain joins TRBV28 and TRBJ1-2; weak D call: TRBD1 (5 bases). Trimming shortened V by 5 bases and J by 3 bases, and 13 bases separated the two germline ends. This CDR3 contains 14 residues. Germline V lookup: CDR1 MDHEN, CDR2 SYDVKM. The DNA of the CDR3 is TGTGCCAGCAGTGGGGGGGGAGAGTACTATGGCTACACCTTC. Its protein product is CASSGGGEYYGYTF.

This clone was picked up one time. This chain joins TRBV7-8 and TRBJ1-1; the D is unclear. Looked up from germline, CDR1 is SGHVS and CDR2 is FQNEAQ. CDR3 size: 14 residues. The V end lost 5 bases, the J end lost 1 base, and 11 bases lay between the germline ends. The CDR3 loop reads CASSPTTPNTEAFF. In DNA form, the CDR3 reads TGTGCCAGCAGCCCTACTACACCGAACACTGAAGCTTTCTTT.

The CDR3 bases are TGCAGCGTCGCCACCGGGACAGGGGAACAGCCCCAGCATTTT. Protein product: CSVATGTGEQPQHF. The rearrangement uses TRBV29-1 and TRBJ1-5; 10 nucleotides match TRBD1. CDR1 is SQVTM and CDR2 is ANQGSEA in the germline V gene. The CDR3 consists of 14 residues. V dropped 6 bases and J dropped 7; count of bases not matched to a gene: 9. Using reference TRBV29-1 and TRBJ1-5 for the parts outside the CDR3, the full variable domain is SAVISQKPSRDICQRGTSLTIQCQVDSQVTMMFWYRQQPGQSLTLIATANQGSEATYESGFVIDKFPISRPNLTFSTLTVSNMSPEDSSIYLCSVATGTGEQPQHFGDGTRLSIL.

The chain has TRBV6-5 and TRBJ2-2; D is unclear. V shed 8 bases and J shed 2 bases, with 6 bases lying between them. CDR1 MNHEY and CDR2 SVGAGI come from the germline V gene. This CDR3 is 12 amino acids long. The CDR3: CASGRNTGELFF. In DNA, the CDR3 is TGTGCCAGCGGGCGTAACACCGGGGAGCTGTTTTTT.

The chain couples TRBV9 to TRBJ1-1; 8 bases line up with TRBD1. The CDR3 totals 15 residues. The germline V gene has CDR1 SGDLS and CDR2 YYNGEE. V lost 5 bases and J lost 0; bases outside the gene matches: 6. CDR3 amino acids: CASSPGTGMNTEAFF. The CDR3 DNA reads TGTGCCAGCAGTCCCGGGACAGGTATGAACACTGAAGCTTTCTTT.

CDR3 loop: CASSDDRDLNTEAFF. The CDR3 DNA sequence: TGTGCCAGTAGTGACGACAGGGACCTGAACACTGAAGCTTTCTTT. The chain links TRBV19 to TRBJ1-1; TRBD1 aligns across 7 bases. CDR1 is LNHDA and CDR2 is SQIVND in the germline V gene (reference sequence). V was clipped by 5 bases and J by 0 bases; unmatched bases: 6. The CDR3 runs to 15 residues.

The V gene is TRBV11-3, the J gene TRBJ2-7; 7 positions match TRBD2. Trimming cost V 5 bases and J 4 bases; bases outside gene matches: 8. Per the germline V gene, CDR1 is SGHNT and CDR2 is YENEEA. There are 14 residues in the CDR3. CDR3 DNA sequence: TGTGCCAGCAGCAGGCCGACGGGGGGATACGAGCAGTACTTC. Amino acids: CASSRPTGGYEQYF.